This section outlines one T cell receptor beta chain sequence together with its context. The CDR3 is 15 residues long. Next came a second PCR, run for roughly 7 to 12 cycles, which used a sample-barcoded 5' primer along with a J-beta primer mix. TCRdb reprocessed the 5' RACE reads via MiXCR and lists one record per CDR3 protein. This sample carries roughly 800,000 distinct CDR3 sequences, around a quarter of them seen once, and the ten largest clones take approximately 4%. The data belong to a study of blood T cells in healthy people across ages. Caucasian individuals from Russia who were healthy and aged about 6 to 95 acted as donors. The sample was also reused in another study, on T cells of mothers and their children.

Sequencing was done on a sample of blood. This TCR was recovered from a boy between 10 and 17 years old in good health. This chain joins TRBV21-1 and TRBJ2-2; the table assigns TRBD1, which was not confirmed against the DNA. TRBV21-1 is an annotated pseudogene. For the CDR3, the DNA is TGTGTCAGCAGCGATCAAGACAGGCGCACCGGGGAGCTGTTTTTT. This codes for CVSSDQDRRTGELFF.